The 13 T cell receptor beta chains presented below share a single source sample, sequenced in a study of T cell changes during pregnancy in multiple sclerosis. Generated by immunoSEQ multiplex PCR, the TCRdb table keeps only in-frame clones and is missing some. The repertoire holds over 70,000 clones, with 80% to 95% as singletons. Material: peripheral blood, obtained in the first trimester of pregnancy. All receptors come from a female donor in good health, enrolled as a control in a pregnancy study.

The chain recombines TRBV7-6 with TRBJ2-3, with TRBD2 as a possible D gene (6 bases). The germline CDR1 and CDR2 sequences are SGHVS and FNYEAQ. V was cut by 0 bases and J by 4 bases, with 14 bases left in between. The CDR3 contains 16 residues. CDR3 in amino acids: CASSLAAGPGADTQYF. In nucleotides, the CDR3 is TGTGCCAGCAGCTTAGCGGCGGGGCCTGGCGCAGATACGCAGTATTTT.

DNA of the CDR3: TGCGCCAGCAGCTTCGGGGGGCCGAATTCACCCCTCCACTTT. It codes for CASSFGGPNSPLHF. The chain is built from TRBV5-1 and TRBJ1-6; weak D call: TRBD1 (6 bases). The germline gives CDR1 SGHRS, CDR2 YFSETQ. The CDR3 runs to 14 residues. The ends were cut back, 2 bases at V and 7 bases at J, with 10 bases in the middle. The full variable domain, completed using reference TRBV5-1 and TRBJ1-6, is KAGVTQTPRYLIKTRGQQVTLSCSPISGHRSVSWYQQTPGQGLQFLFEYFSETQRNKGNFPGRFSGRQFSNSRSEMNVSTLELGDSALYLCASSFGGPNSPLHFGNGTRLTVT.

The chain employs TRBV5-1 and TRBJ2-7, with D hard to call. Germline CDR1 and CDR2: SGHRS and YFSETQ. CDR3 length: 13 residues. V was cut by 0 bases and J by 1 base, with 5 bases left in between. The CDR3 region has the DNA TGCGCCAGCAGCTTGGATATGTCCTACGAGCAGTACTTC. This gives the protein CASSLDMSYEQYF.

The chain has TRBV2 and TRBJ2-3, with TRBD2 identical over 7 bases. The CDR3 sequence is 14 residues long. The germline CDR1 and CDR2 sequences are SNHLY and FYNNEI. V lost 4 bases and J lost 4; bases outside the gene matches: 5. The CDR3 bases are TGTGCCAGCAGTGGGATCAGCGGGGCAGATACGCAGTATTTT. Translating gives CASSGISGADTQYF.

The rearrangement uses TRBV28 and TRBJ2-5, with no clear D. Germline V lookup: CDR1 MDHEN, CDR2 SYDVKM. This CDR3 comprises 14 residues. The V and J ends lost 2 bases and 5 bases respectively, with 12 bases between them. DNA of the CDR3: TGTGCCAGCAGTTTAAGGCCAGGTCGGGAGACCCAGTACTTC. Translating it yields CASSLRPGRETQYF.

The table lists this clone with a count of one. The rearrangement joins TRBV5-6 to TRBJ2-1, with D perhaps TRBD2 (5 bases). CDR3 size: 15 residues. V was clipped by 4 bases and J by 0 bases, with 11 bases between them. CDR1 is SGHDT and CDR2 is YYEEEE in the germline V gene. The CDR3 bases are TGTGCCAGCAGCGGTACTAGATCCTCCTACAATGAGCAGTTCTTC. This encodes CASSGTRSSYNEQFF.

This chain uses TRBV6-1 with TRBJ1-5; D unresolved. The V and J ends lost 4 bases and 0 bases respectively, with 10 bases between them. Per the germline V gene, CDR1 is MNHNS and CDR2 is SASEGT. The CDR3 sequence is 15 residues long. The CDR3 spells CASSVLLYSNQPQHF. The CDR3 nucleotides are TGTGCCAGCAGTGTCCTCCTTTATAGCAATCAGCCCCAGCATTTT.

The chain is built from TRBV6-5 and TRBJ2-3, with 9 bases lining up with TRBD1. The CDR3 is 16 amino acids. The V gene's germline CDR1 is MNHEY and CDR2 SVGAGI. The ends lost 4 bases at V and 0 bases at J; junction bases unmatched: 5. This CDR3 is CASSFTGGESTDTQYF. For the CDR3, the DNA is TGTGCCAGCAGTTTTACAGGGGGCGAAAGCACAGATACGCAGTATTTT.

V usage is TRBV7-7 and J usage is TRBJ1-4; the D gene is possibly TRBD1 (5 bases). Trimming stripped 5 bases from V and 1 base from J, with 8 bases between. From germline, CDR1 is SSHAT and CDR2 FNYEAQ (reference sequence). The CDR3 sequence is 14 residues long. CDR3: CASSAGLTNEKLFF. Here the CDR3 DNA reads TGTGCCAGCAGCGCGGGGCTAACTAATGAAAAACTGTTTTTT.

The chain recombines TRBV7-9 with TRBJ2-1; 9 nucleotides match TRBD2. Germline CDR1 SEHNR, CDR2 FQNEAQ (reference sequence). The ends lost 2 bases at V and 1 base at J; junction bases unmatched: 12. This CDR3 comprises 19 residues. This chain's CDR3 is CASSLSGSGRVGSYNEQFF. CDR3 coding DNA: TGTGCCAGCAGCTTAAGCGGTAGCGGGAGAGTGGGGTCCTACAATGAGCAGTTCTTC. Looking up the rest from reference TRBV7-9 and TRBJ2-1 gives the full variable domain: DTGVSQNPRHKITKRGQNVTFRCDPISEHNRLYWYRQTLGQGPEFLTYFQNEAQLEKSRLLSDRFSAERPKGSFSTLEIQRTEQGDSAMYLCASSLSGSGRVGSYNEQFFGPGTRLTVL.

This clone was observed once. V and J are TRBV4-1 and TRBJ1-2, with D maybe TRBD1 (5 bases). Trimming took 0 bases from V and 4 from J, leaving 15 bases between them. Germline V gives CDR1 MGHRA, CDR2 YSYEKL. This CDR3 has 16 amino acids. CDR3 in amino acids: CASSQDFQGPFYGYTF. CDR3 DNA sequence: TGCGCCAGCAGCCAAGATTTTCAGGGCCCCTTCTATGGCTACACCTTC.

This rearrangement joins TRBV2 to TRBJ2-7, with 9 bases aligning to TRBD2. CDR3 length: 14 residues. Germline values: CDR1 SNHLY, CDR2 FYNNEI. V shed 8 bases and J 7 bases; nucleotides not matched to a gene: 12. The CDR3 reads CASGEQREVGEQYF. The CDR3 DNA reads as TGTGCCAGCGGCGAGCAGCGGGAGGTCGGGGAGCAGTACTTC.

CDR3 region: CAIRPDSGSGLDTQYF. CDR3 coding DNA: TGTGCCATCAGGCCCGATAGCGGGAGTGGGCTCGATACGCAGTATTTT. V usage is TRBV10-3 and J usage is TRBJ2-3; 9 bases match TRBD2. Trimming removed 6 bases from V and 6 bases from J; junction bases left unmatched: 13. The V gene's germline CDR1 is ENHRY and CDR2 SYGVKD. This CDR3 has 16 amino acids.